Given below is one T cell receptor beta chain in context. This specimen belongs to a study of T cell repertoires in cytomegalovirus infection. MiXCR was run by TCRdb on the reads, yielding one entry per CDR3 protein. The table lists roughly 200,000 distinct CDR3 sequences, 9.5% of them singletons. Trimming cost V 7 bases and J 3 bases, with 9 bases left between them. The CDR3 is made up of 12 amino acids. The sequence was obtained from a human donor in good health (CMV status not recorded). Some clones in this sample may be carry-over from other donors' samples. The specimen sequenced was PBMCs. The chain combines TRBV12-3 or TRBV12-4 with TRBJ1-2; possible D gene TRBD1, 5 bases. The CDR3 sequence is CASTQGYYGYTF. CDR3 bases: TGTGCCAGCACCCAGGGTTACTATGGCTACACCTTC.